In this sample, the clone carrying this TCR beta chain turned up a few times. Its antigen is not known. Study-wide results and limits: The larger cohort examined one V-J beta rearrangement, not whole repertoires.

Constant-region reverse primers amplified full-length variable regions, followed by semi-nested Nested Universal Primer A PCR. Each CDR3 protein is one row after TCRdb ran MiXCR on the 5' RACE reads. The sample consists of about 40,000 distinct CDR3 sequences, approximately 17% of them appearing once. The germline CDR1 and CDR2 sequences are MNHNS and SASEGT. V gave up 3 bases and J gave up 6 bases, with 15 bases separating them. The CDR3 length is 14 residues. Naive CD4+ T cells were purified with Tregs depleted by CD25. The chain couples TRBV6-1 to TRBJ2-7; D may match TRBD1 or TRBD2 (5 bases each). The TCR originated in a female donor with breast cancer. The sample was naive CD4+ T cells sorted from a lymph node. Indicated subset: naive CD4+ T cells, CD4+CD45RA+CD25-. The CDR3 is CASSDRDGGTEQYF. Written as DNA, the CDR3 is TGTGCCAGCAGTGACAGGGACGGCGGTACCGAGCAGTACTTC.